These 2 T cell receptor beta chains were all obtained from the same sample, sequenced in a study of blood T cells in healthy people across ages. A second about 7 to 12 cycle PCR used barcoded and J-beta primers. TCRdb redid the calling of the 5' RACE reads with MiXCR, one entry per CDR3 protein. The sample carries about 1.1 million distinct CDR3 sequences, under 40% recorded once. Sequenced input: blood. These receptors were taken from a man between 18 and 29 years old in good health.

This clonotype was detected many times. V and J are TRBV4-3 and TRBJ1-2; tentatively, D is TRBD1 (5 bases). V lost 2 bases, J lost 4 bases, and 14 bases lay in between. The CDR3 covers 15 residues. Germline CDR1 is LGHNA and CDR2 is YSLEER. The CDR3 sequence: CASSQSRVMGYGYTF. CDR3 coding DNA: TGCGCCAGCAGCCAATCCAGGGTAATGGGCTATGGCTACACCTTC.

The J gene is TRBJ2-7, the V gene TRBV27, with 8 bases fitting TRBD1. CDR3 length: 15 amino acids. V shed 2 bases, J shed 3 bases, and the junction held 6 bases outside the gene matches. Per germline, CDR1 MNHEY and CDR2 SMNVEV (reference sequence). This CDR3 is CASSLRRDRIYEQYF. CDR3 nucleotide sequence: TGTGCCAGCAGTTTACGCCGGGACAGGATCTACGAGCAGTACTTC.